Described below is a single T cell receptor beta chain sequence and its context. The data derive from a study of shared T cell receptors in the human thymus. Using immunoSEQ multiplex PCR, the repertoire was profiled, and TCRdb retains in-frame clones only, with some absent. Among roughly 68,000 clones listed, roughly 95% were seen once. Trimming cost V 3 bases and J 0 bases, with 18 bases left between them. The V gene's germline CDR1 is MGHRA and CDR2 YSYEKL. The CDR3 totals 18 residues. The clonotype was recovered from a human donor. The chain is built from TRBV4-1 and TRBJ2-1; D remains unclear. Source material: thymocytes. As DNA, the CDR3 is TGCGCCAGCAGCCATTCCGAAGGGTCACCGTACTCCTACAATGAGCAGTTCTTC. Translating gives CASSHSEGSPYSYNEQFF.